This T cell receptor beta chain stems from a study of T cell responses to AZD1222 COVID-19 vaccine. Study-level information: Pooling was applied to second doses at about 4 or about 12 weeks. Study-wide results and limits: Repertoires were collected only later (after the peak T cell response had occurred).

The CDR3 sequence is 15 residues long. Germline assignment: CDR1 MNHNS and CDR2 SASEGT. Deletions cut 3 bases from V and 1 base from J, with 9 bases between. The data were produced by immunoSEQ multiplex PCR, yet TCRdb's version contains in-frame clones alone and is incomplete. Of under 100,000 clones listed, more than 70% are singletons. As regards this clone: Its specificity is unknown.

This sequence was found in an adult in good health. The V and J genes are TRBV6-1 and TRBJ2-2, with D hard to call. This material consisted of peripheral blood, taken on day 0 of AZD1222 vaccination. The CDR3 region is CASSDQAGNTGELFF. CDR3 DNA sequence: TGTGCCAGCAGTGATCAGGCAGGGAACACCGGGGAGCTGTTTTTT.